The clone carrying this T cell receptor beta chain was picked up a small number of times. Time point described: pre-sensitization, week 0. The treatment denotes: therapeutic diphenylcyclopropenone sensitization with weekly scalp DPC. A single record per CDR3 protein comes from TCRdb applying MiXCR to the RACE reads. The sample consists of more than 100,000 distinct CDR3 sequences, roughly 12% of them appearing once. This specimen belongs to a study of human T cells and chemical hapten exposure. The source material was whole blood, sampled in connection with sensitization to the hapten diphenylcyclopropenone (DPC). This sequence originates from a young woman with alopecia areata. Some clones in this sample may be carry-over from other donors' samples.

CDR3 nucleotides: TGTGCCAGCAGCTTAGCCGGGACGCAAGAGACCCAGTACTTC. Translated, it gives CASSLAGTQETQYF. The J gene is TRBJ2-5, the V gene TRBV7-2; the D gene could be TRBD1 or TRBD2 (5 bases each). CDR1 is SGHTA, CDR2 FQGNSA, per germline. The CDR3 is 14 residues long. Trimming removed 0 bases from V and 2 bases from J, with 7 bases in between.